This TCR beta chain was profiled in a study of identical twins. Findings of the study overall: Twin-shared out-of-frame alpha sequences were enriched for low generation probability. For out-of-frame beta sequences, excess twin sharing was weaker. Fewer insertions were carried by abundant cord blood beta clonotypes, but none was seen in memory repertoires.

cDNA carried unique molecular identifiers, and a universal primer site was added by template switching. From the 5' RACE reads, TCRdb called clonotypes with MiXCR, one entry per CDR3 protein. This sample has some 240,000 distinct CDR3 sequences, with under 12% found just once. This clonotype has a handful of counts. Its antigen is undetermined. The material sequenced was memory T cells sorted from blood. This TCR derives from a man aged 50 or older in good health.

CDR3 bases: TGCGCCAGCAATTTTGGAGATACGCAGTATTTT. Residues: CASNFGDTQYF. The chain has TRBV10-1 and TRBJ2-3; no clear D. Germline V CDR1 and CDR2: WNHNN, SYGVQD (reference sequence). Trimming removed 7 bases at V and 5 bases at J, with 7 bases between. The CDR3 sequence is 11 residues long.